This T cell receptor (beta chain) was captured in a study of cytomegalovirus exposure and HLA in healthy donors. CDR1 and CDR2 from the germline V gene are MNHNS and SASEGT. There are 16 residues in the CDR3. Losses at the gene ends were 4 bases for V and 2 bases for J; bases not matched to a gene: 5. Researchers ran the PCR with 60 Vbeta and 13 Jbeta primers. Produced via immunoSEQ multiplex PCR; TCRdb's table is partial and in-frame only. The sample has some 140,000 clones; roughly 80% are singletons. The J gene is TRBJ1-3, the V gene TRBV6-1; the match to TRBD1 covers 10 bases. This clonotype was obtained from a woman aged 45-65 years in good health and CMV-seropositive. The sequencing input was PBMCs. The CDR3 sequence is CASSGPGTGAGNTIYF. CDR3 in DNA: TGTGCCAGCAGTGGGCCCGGGACAGGGGCTGGAAACACCATATATTTT.